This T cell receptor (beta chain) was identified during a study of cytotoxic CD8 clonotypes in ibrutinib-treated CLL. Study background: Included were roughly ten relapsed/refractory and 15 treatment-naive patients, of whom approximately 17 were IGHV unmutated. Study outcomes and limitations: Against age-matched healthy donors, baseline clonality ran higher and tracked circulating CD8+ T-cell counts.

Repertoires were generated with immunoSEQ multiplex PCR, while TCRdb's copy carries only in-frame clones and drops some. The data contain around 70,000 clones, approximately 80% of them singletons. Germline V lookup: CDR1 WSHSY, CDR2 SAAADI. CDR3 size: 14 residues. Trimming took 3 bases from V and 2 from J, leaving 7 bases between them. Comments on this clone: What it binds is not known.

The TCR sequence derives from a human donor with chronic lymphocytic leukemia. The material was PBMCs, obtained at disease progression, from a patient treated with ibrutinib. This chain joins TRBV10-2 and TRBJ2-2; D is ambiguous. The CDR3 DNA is TGCGCCAGCAGTGATGCACACAACACCGGGGAGCTGTTTTTT. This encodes CASSDAHNTGELFF.